The 16 T cell receptor beta chains below come from one sample, sequenced in a study of Ad26.COV2.S vaccination and SARS-CoV-2 variants. Method: immunoSEQ multiplex PCR; TCRdb's copy keeps in-frame clones and lacks some. Seen here are 250,000 to 300,000 clones, around 87% observed once, and the top ten hold about 3.5%. As to treatment: about 20 received Ad26.COV2.S at low or high dose, single or two shots; about 5 received placebo; per-sample allocation not given. Each sample was drawn 63 days after the first injection (of vaccine or placebo). The material was peripheral blood, obtained in a trial of Ad26.COV2.S vaccine versus placebo. The receptors shown here come from a person between 18 and 60 years old who received the Ad26.COV2.S COVID-19 vaccine or a placebo.

The rearrangement uses TRBV23-1 and TRBJ1-4; D not certain. TRBV23-1 is an ORF, and what it does is uncertain. Trimming shortened V by 4 bases and J by 4 bases, and 10 bases separated the two germline ends. The CDR3 loop spans 14 amino acids. The CDR3 DNA reads as TGCGCCAGCAGTCCCACAGCTGGTAATGAAAAACTGTTTTTT. Translated: CASSPTAGNEKLFF.

This rearrangement joins TRBV10-3 to TRBJ1-1, with D perhaps TRBD1 (6 bases). The V and J ends lost 3 bases and 1 base respectively, with 9 bases between them. The CDR3 covers 14 residues. CDR1 and CDR2 (germline): ENHRY, SYGVKD. The CDR3 DNA reads as TGTGCCATCAGTGAAGGACAGAGGAACACTGAAGCTTTCTTT. Translated: CAISEGQRNTEAFF.

The gene calls are TRBV5-1 and TRBJ2-3; TRBD2 aligns across 10 bases. Per the germline V gene, CDR1 is SGHRS and CDR2 is YFSETQ. With 0 bases clipped from V and 1 base from J, the junction kept 5 bases outside the gene matches. This CDR3 is 17 amino acids long. The CDR3 DNA sequence: TGCGCCAGCAGCTTGGCCGGAACTAGCGGGGGCACAGATACGCAGTATTTT. Translation: CASSLAGTSGGTDTQYF.

The table lists this clone with a few counts. The rearrangement uses TRBV7-8 and TRBJ1-6; D is uncertain. The V gene lost 1 base and the J gene lost 5 bases, with 9 bases spanning the gap. CDR1 SGHVS and CDR2 FQNEAQ come from the germline V gene. This CDR3 comprises 15 residues. The CDR3 spells CASSLVWENNSPLHF. The CDR3 bases are TGTGCCAGCAGCTTAGTGTGGGAAAATAATTCACCCCTCCACTTT.

The chain carries TRBV11-1 and TRBJ2-7; 9 bases line up with TRBD1. V lost 2 bases, J lost 2 bases, and 4 bases stayed unmatched. Germline loops: CDR1 SGHAT, CDR2 FQDESV (reference sequence). The CDR3 loop spans 15 amino acids. CDR3 sequence: CASSLFGTGPYEQYF. CDR3 bases: TGTGCCAGCAGCTTATTCGGGACAGGGCCCTACGAGCAGTACTTC.

J is TRBJ2-1 and V is TRBV7-9; a possible D gene is TRBD2 (5 bases). CDR1 is SEHNR, CDR2 FQNEAQ, per germline (reference sequence). This CDR3 is built from 14 residues. Trimming stripped 2 bases from V and 6 bases from J, with 11 bases between. This CDR3 is CASSLRLEGNEQFF. In nucleotides, the CDR3 is TGTGCCAGCAGCTTAAGGCTAGAGGGCAATGAGCAGTTCTTC.

The V call is TRBV19, the J call TRBJ2-2, with unresolved D. The ends were cut back, 5 bases at V and 4 bases at J, with 5 bases in the middle. This CDR3 region has 12 residues. Germline loops: CDR1 LNHDA, CDR2 SQIVND (reference sequence). This chain's CDR3 is CASSRFTGELFF. CDR3 nucleotide sequence: TGTGCCAGTAGTCGGTTCACCGGGGAGCTGTTTTTT.

V and J are TRBV6-1 and TRBJ2-3, with a tentative D call TRBD1 (5 bases). Germline-derived CDR1 and CDR2 are MNHNS and SASEGT. V lost 3 bases and J 0 bases, leaving 7 bases between the germline ends. This CDR3 contains 14 residues. The DNA of the CDR3 is TGTGCCAGCAGTGACAGGGCGAGCACAGATACGCAGTATTTT. Encoded protein: CASSDRASTDTQYF.

The genes are TRBV19 and TRBJ2-7; 11 bases align to TRBD1. Unmatched junction bases numbered 8, after V lost 5 bases and J lost 5 bases. Germline CDR1 and CDR2: LNHDA and SQIVND (reference sequence). The CDR3 consists of 15 residues. CDR3 in amino acids: CASSPWGQGDNEQYF. CDR3 DNA sequence: TGTGCCAGTAGTCCATGGGGACAGGGGGACAACGAGCAGTACTTC.

The rearrangement uses TRBV3-1 (or the pseudogene TRBV3-2) and TRBJ2-3; D not resolved. V shed 4 bases and J shed 0 bases, with 11 bases lying between them. The CDR3 contains 15 residues. The germline V gene encodes CDR1 LGHDT and CDR2 YNNKEL (reference sequence). CDR3 bases: TGTGCCAGCAGCCTTCGGCTAGGCAGCACAGATACGCAGTATTTT. The encoded protein is CASSLRLGSTDTQYF.

V is TRBV6-2 or TRBV6-3 and J is TRBJ2-5; weak D call: TRBD1 (6 bases). The CDR3 totals 16 residues. The V and J ends lost 0 bases and 2 bases respectively, with 13 bases between them. Per the germline V gene, CDR1 is MNHEY and CDR2 is SVGEGT. CDR3 sequence reads: CASSYSGWTEQETQYF. The DNA of the CDR3 is TGTGCCAGCAGTTACTCGGGCTGGACAGAACAAGAGACCCAGTACTTC.

This clone was seen a few times. The V and J genes are TRBV18 and TRBJ1-3; D remains unclear. CDR3 size: 15 residues. Germline loops: CDR1 KGHSH, CDR2 LQKENI. V was clipped by 5 bases and J by 0 bases, with 11 bases between them. The CDR3 spells CASSAASDSGNTIYF. CDR3 DNA: TGTGCCAGCTCAGCGGCAAGTGACTCTGGAAACACCATATATTTT. Combining the CDR3 with reference TRBV18 and TRBJ1-3 gives the whole variable domain NAGVMQNPRHLVRRRGQEARLRCSPMKGHSHVYWYRQLPEEGLKFMVYLQKENIIDESGMPKERFSAEFPKEGPSILRIQQVVRGDSAAYFCASSAASDSGNTIYFGEGSWLTVV.

The chain joins TRBV30 to TRBJ1-5, with no clear D. This CDR3 is 13 amino acids long. V lost 3 bases to trimming and J lost 7 bases, with 13 bases between them. The V gene's germline CDR1 is GTSNPN and CDR2 SVGIG (reference sequence). CDR3 nucleotide sequence: TGTGCCTGGAGAGGGCCCGGTGGACAGCCCCAGCATTTT. This encodes CAWRGPGGQPQHF.

The rearrangement links TRBV30 to TRBJ2-7, with TRBD1 matching 12 bases. The CDR3 sequence is 13 residues long. V gave up 7 bases and J gave up 6 bases; unmatched junction bases: 7. In germline, CDR1 is GTSNPN, CDR2 SVGIG (reference sequence). In nucleotides, the CDR3 is TGTGCCTTCCCGGGGACAGGGGGCCCCGAGCAGTACTTC. This codes for CAFPGTGGPEQYF.

V gene TRBV2 combines with J gene TRBJ2-1; 10 bases are a match to TRBD2. The germline V gene has CDR1 SNHLY and CDR2 FYNNEI. Trimming cost V 6 bases and J 5 bases; bases outside gene matches: 13. This CDR3 region has 17 residues. The CDR3 coding sequence is TGTGCCAGCAGCAATCCTCCCCCGGGACTAGCGAACAATGAGCAGTTCTTC. Encoded protein: CASSNPPPGLANNEQFF. Together with reference TRBV2 and TRBJ2-1, the CDR3 gives the full variable domain: EPEVTQTPSHQVTQMGQEVILRCVPISNHLYFYWYRQILGQKVEFLVSFYNNEISEKSEIFDDQFSVERPDGSNFTLKIRSTKLEDSAMYFCASSNPPPGLANNEQFFGPGTRLTVL.

The gene calls are TRBV15 and TRBJ1-6; D call uncertain. With 5 bases removed from V and 0 bases from J, the gap between germline ends came to 5 bases. Looked up from germline, CDR1 is LNHNV and CDR2 is YYDKDF (reference sequence). CDR3 length equals 14 residues. Here the CDR3 reads CATSGSSYNSPLHF. The CDR3 nucleotides are TGTGCCACCAGCGGGAGCTCCTATAATTCACCCCTCCACTTT.